The 8 T cell receptor beta chains below were found in one sample sequenced in a study of siplizumab effects on memory and regulatory T cells. This table comes from immunoSEQ multiplex PCR, and its TCRdb copy is limited to in-frame clones, with some not included. This sample yields some 100,000 clones, of which roughly nine tenths are seen a single time; approximately 0.75% belongs to the top ten. Material for sequencing was Tregs sorted from blood. The receptors come from a human donor in good health.

The chain employs TRBV19 and TRBJ2-5; D is undetermined. This CDR3 has 12 amino acids. Germline-derived CDR1 and CDR2 are LNHDA and SQIVND (reference sequence). Trimming removed 3 bases at V and 5 bases at J, with 7 bases between. The CDR3 DNA follows: TGTGCCAGTAGTATTGCCCGGGAGACCCAGTACTTC. Translating gives CASSIARETQYF.

The chain uses TRBV19 and TRBJ1-1; a weak D match, TRBD1 (5 bases). The V gene lost 4 bases and the J gene lost 1 base, with 10 bases spanning the gap. The CDR3 length is 14 residues. CDR1 LNHDA and CDR2 SQIVND come from the germline V gene (reference sequence). CDR3 in amino acids: CASSTPTANTEAFF. CDR3 nucleotide sequence: TGTGCCAGTAGTACCCCGACAGCGAACACTGAAGCTTTCTTT.

J is TRBJ2-5 and V is TRBV5-1; the D gene is possibly TRBD2 (7 bases). Per the germline V gene, CDR1 is SGHRS and CDR2 is YFSETQ. The CDR3 runs to 16 residues. V was clipped by 2 bases and J by 6 bases, with 20 bases between them. CDR3 region: CASSLPPSGGGKTQYF. The CDR3 bases are TGCGCCAGCAGCTTACCCCCTTCGGGGGGCGGGAAGACCCAGTACTTC.

The genes are TRBV6-1 and TRBJ2-5; no clear D gene. Trimming shortened V by 7 bases and J by 5 bases, and 14 bases separated the two germline ends. The germline V gene encodes CDR1 MNHNS and CDR2 SASEGT. This CDR3 is built from 13 residues. The CDR3 coding sequence is TGTGCCAGCATCCCACCCCCCTTGGAGACCCAGTACTTC. This sequence encodes CASIPPPLETQYF.

The chain joins TRBV7-8 to TRBJ1-2, with 8 nucleotides matching TRBD1. Germline CDR1 SGHVS, CDR2 FQNEAQ. V shed 5 bases and J 2 bases; nucleotides not matched to a gene: 4. The CDR3 runs to 14 residues. DNA for the CDR3: TGTGCCAGCAGCAGGGACAGGAGCAACTATGGCTACACCTTC. Translated, it gives CASSRDRSNYGYTF. Drawing the rest from reference TRBV7-8 and TRBJ1-2, the complete variable domain is GAGVSQSPRYKVAKRGQDVALRCDPISGHVSLFWYQQALGQGPEFLTYFQNEAQLDKSGLPSDRFFAERPEGSVSTLKIQRTQQEDSAVYLCASSRDRSNYGYTFGSGTRLTVV.

The chain couples TRBV6-1 to TRBJ1-2, with 8 nucleotides matching TRBD1. This CDR3 is built from 15 residues. Germline V gene lookup returns CDR1 MNHNS and CDR2 SASEGT. The V and J ends lost 1 base and 6 bases, in that order; junction bases with no gene match: 7. The CDR3 sequence: CASSEEVGQGDGYTF. The CDR3 nucleotides read TGTGCCAGCAGTGAAGAGGTTGGACAGGGCGATGGCTACACCTTC.

This chain joins TRBV7-8 and TRBJ2-7, with TRBD2 matching 9 bases. The trim removed 2 bases at V and 6 bases at J, leaving 8 bases unmatched. The germline CDR1 and CDR2 sequences are SGHVS and FQNEAQ. This CDR3 contains 15 residues. The CDR3 DNA reads as TGTGCCAGCAGCTTAATTACGGCGGGAGGGCGCGAGCAGTACTTC. This gives the protein CASSLITAGGREQYF. Looking up the rest from reference TRBV7-8 and TRBJ2-7 gives the full variable domain: GAGVSQSPRYKVAKRGQDVALRCDPISGHVSLFWYQQALGQGPEFLTYFQNEAQLDKSGLPSDRFFAERPEGSVSTLKIQRTQQEDSAVYLCASSLITAGGREQYFGPGTRLTVT.

The chain combines TRBV7-8 with TRBJ1-2, with a possible D match to TRBD1 (5 bases). Trimming stripped 5 bases from V and 2 bases from J, with 9 bases between. This CDR3 spans 13 amino acids. Looked up from germline, CDR1 is SGHVS and CDR2 is FQNEAQ. The CDR3 nucleotides are TGTGCCAGCAGCCCCGGGACGAACTATGGCTACACCTTC. The encoded protein is CASSPGTNYGYTF.